These 4 T cell receptor beta chains share one sample of origin, sequenced in a study of cytomegalovirus exposure and HLA in healthy donors. It was with 60 Vbeta and 13 Jbeta primers that the PCR ran. The method was immunoSEQ multiplex PCR; TCRdb's version includes in-frame clones alone and lacks a portion of them. Of about 200,000 clones detected, about four fifths appear once; the ten largest clones hold roughly 1.5%. Specimen: PBMCs. Receptor source: a girl between 5 and 17 years old in good health and CMV-seropositive.

On this clone itself: An end of the junction differs from the germline gene, which may be a read error. This specimen includes other DNA sequences encoding the same CDR3. The rearrangement links TRBV11-2 to TRBJ2-3, with unresolved D. The V gene's germline CDR1 is SGHAT and CDR2 FQNNGV. There are 14 residues in the CDR3. CDR3 in DNA: TGCGCCAGCAGCTTAGAGGTCCGCCCCGGTACGCAGTATTTT. This translates into CASSLEVRPGTQYF.

J is TRBJ2-1 and V is TRBV7-2, with D possibly matching TRBD2 (7 bases). V lost 8 bases, J lost 1 base, and 15 bases lay in between. Germline V lookup: CDR1 SGHTA, CDR2 FQGNSA. The CDR3 runs to 15 residues. CDR3 in DNA: TGTGCCAGCGAGAGGGGGGGGGCGTCCTACAATGAGCAGTTCTTC. Its protein is CASERGGASYNEQFF.

V is TRBV6-5 and J is TRBJ2-7, with 7 bases that match TRBD2. V lost 11 bases, J lost 4 bases, and 11 bases stayed unmatched. Germline CDR1 reads MNHEY; CDR2 reads SVGAGI. This CDR3 is 13 amino acids long. DNA of the CDR3: TGTGCCTCGGCTCGGGGCGGGGGTTACGAGCAGTACTTC. It yields the protein CASARGGGYEQYF.

This clone was seen only a few times. This rearrangement joins TRBV9 to TRBJ2-7, with D maybe TRBD2 (5 bases). The CDR3 contains 14 residues. From germline, CDR1 is SGDLS and CDR2 YYNGEE. Trimming removed 2 bases from V and 1 base from J, with 10 bases in between. CDR3 sequence (DNA): TGTGCCAGCAGCGTTGACTACACTTCCTACGAGCAGTACTTC. Amino acid sequence: CASSVDYTSYEQYF.